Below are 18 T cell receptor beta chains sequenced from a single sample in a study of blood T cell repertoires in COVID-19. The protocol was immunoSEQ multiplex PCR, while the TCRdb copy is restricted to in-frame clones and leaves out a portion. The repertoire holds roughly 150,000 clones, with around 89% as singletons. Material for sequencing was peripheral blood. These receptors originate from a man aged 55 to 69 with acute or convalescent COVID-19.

This chain's CDR3 is CASIRTTGRTEAFF. In DNA form, the CDR3 reads TGTGCCAGTATTAGGACGACAGGACGGACTGAAGCTTTCTTT. V and J are TRBV19 and TRBJ1-1; TRBD1 is a possible D gene (6 bases). Looked up from germline, CDR1 is LNHDA and CDR2 is SQIVND (reference sequence). The V end lost 7 bases, the J end lost 5 bases, and 17 bases lay between the germline ends. The CDR3 spans 14 residues.

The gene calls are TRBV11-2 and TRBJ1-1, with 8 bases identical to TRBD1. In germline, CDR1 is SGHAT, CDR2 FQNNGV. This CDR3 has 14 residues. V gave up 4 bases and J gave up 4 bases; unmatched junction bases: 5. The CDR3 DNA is TGTGCCAGCAGCTCGCACACAGGGGGCACTGAAGCTTTCTTT. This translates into CASSSHTGGTEAFF.

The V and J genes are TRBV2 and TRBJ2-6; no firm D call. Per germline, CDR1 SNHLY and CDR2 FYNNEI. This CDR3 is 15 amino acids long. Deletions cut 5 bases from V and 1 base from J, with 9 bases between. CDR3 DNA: TGTGCCAGCAGTTCCGGGTGGTCTGGGGCCAACGTCCTGACTTTC. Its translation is CASSSGWSGANVLTF. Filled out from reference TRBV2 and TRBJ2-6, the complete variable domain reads EPEVTQTPSHQVTQMGQEVILRCVPISNHLYFYWYRQILGQKVEFLVSFYNNEISEKSEIFDDQFSVERPDGSNFTLKIRSTKLEDSAMYFCASSSGWSGANVLTFGAGSRLTVL.

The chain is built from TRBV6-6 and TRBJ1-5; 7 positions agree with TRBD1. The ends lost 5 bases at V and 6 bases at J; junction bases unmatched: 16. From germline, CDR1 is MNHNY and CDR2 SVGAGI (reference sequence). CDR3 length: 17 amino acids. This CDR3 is CASSPNLRQGGGQPQHF. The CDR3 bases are TGTGCCAGCAGTCCTAACCTCAGACAGGGTGGGGGTCAGCCCCAGCATTTT.

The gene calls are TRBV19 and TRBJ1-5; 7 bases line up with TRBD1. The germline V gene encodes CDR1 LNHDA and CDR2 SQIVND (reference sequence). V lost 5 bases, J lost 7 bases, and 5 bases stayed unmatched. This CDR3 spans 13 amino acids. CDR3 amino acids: CASSQGGGQPQHF. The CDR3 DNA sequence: TGTGCCAGTAGTCAAGGGGGCGGCCAGCCCCAGCATTTT.

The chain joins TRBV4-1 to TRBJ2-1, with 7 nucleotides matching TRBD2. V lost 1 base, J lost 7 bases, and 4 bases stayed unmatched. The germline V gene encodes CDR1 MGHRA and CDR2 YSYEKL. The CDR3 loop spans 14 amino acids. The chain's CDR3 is CASSQGLAGNEQFF. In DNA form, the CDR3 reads TGCGCCAGCAGCCAAGGACTAGCAGGAAATGAGCAGTTCTTC.

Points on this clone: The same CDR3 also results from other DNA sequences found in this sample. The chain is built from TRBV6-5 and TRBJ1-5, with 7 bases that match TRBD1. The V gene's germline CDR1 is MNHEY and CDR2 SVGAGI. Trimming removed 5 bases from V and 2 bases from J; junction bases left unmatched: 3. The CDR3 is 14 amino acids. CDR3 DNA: TGTGCCAGCAGTCGCGACAGGGGCAATCAGCCCCAGCATTTT. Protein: CASSRDRGNQPQHF.

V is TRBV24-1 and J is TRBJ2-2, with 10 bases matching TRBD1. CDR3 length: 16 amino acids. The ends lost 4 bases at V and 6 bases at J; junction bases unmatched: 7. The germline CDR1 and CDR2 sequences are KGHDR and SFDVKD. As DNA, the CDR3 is TGTGCCACCAGTGACAGGGACAGGGGAGACCCCGGGGAGCTGTTTTTT. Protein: CATSDRDRGDPGELFF.

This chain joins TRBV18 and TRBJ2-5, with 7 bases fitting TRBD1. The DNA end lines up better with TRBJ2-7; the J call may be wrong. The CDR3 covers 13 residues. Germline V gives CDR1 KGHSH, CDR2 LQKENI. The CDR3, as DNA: TGTGCCAGCTCACCCGACAGGGTGCACGAGCAGTACTTC. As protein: CASSPDRVHEQYF.

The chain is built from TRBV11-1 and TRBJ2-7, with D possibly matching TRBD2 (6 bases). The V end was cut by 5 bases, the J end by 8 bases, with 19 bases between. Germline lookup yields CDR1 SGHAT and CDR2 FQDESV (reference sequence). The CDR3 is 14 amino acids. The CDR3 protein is CASSALFGGSQQYF. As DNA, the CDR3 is TGTGCCAGCAGCGCCCTCTTCGGGGGTTCCCAGCAGTACTTC.

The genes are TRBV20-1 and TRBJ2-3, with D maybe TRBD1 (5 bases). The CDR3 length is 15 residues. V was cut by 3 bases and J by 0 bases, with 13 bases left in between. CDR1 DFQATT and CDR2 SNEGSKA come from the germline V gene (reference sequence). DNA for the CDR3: TGCAGTGCTAGTAAGCGTGCAGGGAGCACAGATACGCAGTATTTT. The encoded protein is CSASKRAGSTDTQYF.

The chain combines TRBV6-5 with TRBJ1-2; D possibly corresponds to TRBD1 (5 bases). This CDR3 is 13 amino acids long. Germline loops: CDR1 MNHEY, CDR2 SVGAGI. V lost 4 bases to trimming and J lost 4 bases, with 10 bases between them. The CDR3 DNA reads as TGTGCCAGCAGTTCGGGGGGTATCTATGGCTACACCTTC. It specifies CASSSGGIYGYTF.

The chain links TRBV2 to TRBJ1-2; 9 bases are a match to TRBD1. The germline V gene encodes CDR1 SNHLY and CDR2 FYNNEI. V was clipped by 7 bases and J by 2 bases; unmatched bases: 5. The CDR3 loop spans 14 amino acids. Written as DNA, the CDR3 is TGTGCCAGCACTAGGACAGGGGAGAACTATGGCTACACCTTC. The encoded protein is CASTRTGENYGYTF.

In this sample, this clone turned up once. The CDR3 spells CASSFGEGLAKNIQYF. CDR3 nucleotides: TGCGCCAGCAGCTTTGGGGAGGGACTAGCCAAAAACATTCAGTACTTC. The chain recombines TRBV5-1 with TRBJ2-4; 7 bases match TRBD2. The CDR3 runs to 16 residues. In germline, CDR1 is SGHRS, CDR2 YFSETQ. V lost 2 bases, J lost 0 bases, and 5 bases stayed unmatched.

The CDR3 DNA is TGTGCCAGCAGTACCCCGGGACAGCTGAATAATTCACCCCTCCACTTT. As protein: CASSTPGQLNNSPLHF. The chain uses TRBV6-2 or TRBV6-3 and TRBJ1-6; 7 bases fit TRBD1. The CDR3 spans 16 residues. Trimming cost V 5 bases and J 5 bases; bases outside gene matches: 9. Germline CDR1 reads MNHEY; CDR2 reads SVGEGT.

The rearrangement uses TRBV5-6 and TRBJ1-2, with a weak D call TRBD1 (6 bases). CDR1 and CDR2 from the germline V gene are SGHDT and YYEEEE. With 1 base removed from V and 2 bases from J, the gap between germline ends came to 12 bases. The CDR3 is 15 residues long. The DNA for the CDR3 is TGTGCCAGCAGCTTGACACAGGGATCAAACTATGGCTACACCTTC. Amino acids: CASSLTQGSNYGYTF. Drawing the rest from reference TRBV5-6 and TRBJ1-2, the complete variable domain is DAGVTQSPTHLIKTRGQQVTLRCSPKSGHDTVSWYQQALGQGPQFIFQYYEEEERQRGNFPDRFSGHQFPNYSSELNVNALLLGDSALYLCASSLTQGSNYGYTFGSGTRLTVV.

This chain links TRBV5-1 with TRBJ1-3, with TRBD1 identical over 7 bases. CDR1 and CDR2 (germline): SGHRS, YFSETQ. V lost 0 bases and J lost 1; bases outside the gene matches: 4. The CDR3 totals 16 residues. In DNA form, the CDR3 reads TGCGCCAGCAGCTTGGAAGGGGGCGCATCTGGAAACACCATATATTTT. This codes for CASSLEGGASGNTIYF.

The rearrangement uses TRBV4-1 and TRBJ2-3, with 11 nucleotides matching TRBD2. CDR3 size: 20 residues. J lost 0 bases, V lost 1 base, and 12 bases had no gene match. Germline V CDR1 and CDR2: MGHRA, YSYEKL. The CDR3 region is CASSQVISGRGITSTDTQYF. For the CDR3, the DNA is TGCGCCAGCAGCCAAGTAATTAGCGGGAGGGGAATTACTAGCACAGATACGCAGTATTTT.